This T cell receptor beta chain stems from a study of CD8 T cells in ankylosing spondylitis. Study findings and constraints: For ankylosing spondylitis blood, a TCR beta motif of 7 or 8 highly homologous variants appeared characteristic. From matched ankylosing spondylitis synovial fluid, disease-linked clones were reportedly recovered at significantly enriched levels.

The ends were cut back, 7 bases at V and 6 bases at J, with 13 bases in the middle. The length of the CDR3 is 13 residues. CDR1 is MNHEY, CDR2 SVGEGT, per germline. TCRdb fed the 5' RACE reads into MiXCR, producing one record per CDR3 protein. The top ten clones hold roughly 0.51% of a sample with about 840,000 distinct CDR3 sequences, about 11% of them seen once. Comment on this clonotype: Its antigen is not identified.

The specimen sequenced was blood, either unsorted or a sorted T cell fraction (not recorded which). This sequence originates from a male donor with ankylosing spondylitis. This chain connects TRBV6-2 or TRBV6-3 to TRBJ2-1, with D possibly TRBD2 on 5 matching bases. Here the CDR3 DNA reads TGTGCCAGCAATCGGGCCAGCGGCAATGAGCAGTTCTTC. Translation: CASNRASGNEQFF.